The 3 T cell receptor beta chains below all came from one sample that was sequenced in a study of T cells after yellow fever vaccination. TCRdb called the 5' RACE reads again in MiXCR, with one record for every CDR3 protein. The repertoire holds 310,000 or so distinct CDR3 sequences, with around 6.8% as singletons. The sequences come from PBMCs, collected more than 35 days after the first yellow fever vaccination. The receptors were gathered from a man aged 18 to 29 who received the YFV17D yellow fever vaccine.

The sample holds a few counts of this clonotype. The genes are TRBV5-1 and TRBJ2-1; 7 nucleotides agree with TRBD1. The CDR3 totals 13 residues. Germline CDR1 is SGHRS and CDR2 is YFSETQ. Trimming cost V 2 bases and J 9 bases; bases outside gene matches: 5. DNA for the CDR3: TGCGCCAGCAGCTTAAAGGGGGCCCCTGAGCAGTTCTTC. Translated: CASSLKGAPEQFF.

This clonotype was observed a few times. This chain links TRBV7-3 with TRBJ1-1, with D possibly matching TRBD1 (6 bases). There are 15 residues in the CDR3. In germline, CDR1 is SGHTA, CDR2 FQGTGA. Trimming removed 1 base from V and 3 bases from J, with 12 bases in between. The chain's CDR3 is CASSLKPGADTEAFF. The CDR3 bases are TGTGCCAGCAGCTTAAAGCCGGGGGCGGACACTGAAGCTTTCTTT.

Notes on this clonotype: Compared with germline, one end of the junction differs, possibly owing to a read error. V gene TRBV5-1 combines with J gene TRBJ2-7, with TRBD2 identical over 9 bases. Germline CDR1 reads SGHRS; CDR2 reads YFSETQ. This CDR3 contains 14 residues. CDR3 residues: CASSLSNSGGPESF. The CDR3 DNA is TGCGCCAGCAGCTTGAGTAATAGCGGGGGCCCGGAGAGCTTC.